This record looks at one TCR beta chain sequence and its context. Its antigen is unknown. The assay was immunoSEQ multiplex PCR, and TCRdb's table has in-frame clones only and misses some. This sample has fewer than 650,000 clones, with about 80% found just once. The sample originates from a study of shared clonotypes between healthy human individuals. Study results and limitations: Read depth was anticipated to influence clonotype sharing among donors.

The V end was cut by 1 base, the J end by 4 bases, with 13 bases between. From germline, CDR1 is SGHVS and CDR2 FQNEAQ. The CDR3 totals 15 residues. The sequence derives from a woman aged 40 to 50 in good health. Some clones in this sample may be carry-over from other donors' samples. The chain couples TRBV7-8 to TRBJ1-1; D call uncertain. The sample comprised PBMCs. The CDR3 bases are TGTGCCAGCAGCTTAGGGGTAACGGGCGTCACTGAAGCTTTCTTT. The encoded protein is CASSLGVTGVTEAFF.